This T cell receptor beta chain was sequenced for a study of shared clonotypes between healthy human individuals. In regard to this clone: Antigen unknown.

CD4+ cells yielded CD45RA+ naive and CD45RA-negative memory subsets. With 0 bases clipped from V and 0 bases from J, the junction kept 1 base outside the gene matches. The CDR3 runs 18 residues. Germline V gene data show CDR1 as SEHNR and CDR2 as FQNEAQ (reference sequence). General study points: Sampling was confined to blood; repertoires within tissues likely differ. Rarefaction showed sorted-subset sequencing was incomplete despite large depth.

Original processing notes: Filtering of immunoSEQ junctional sequences could not match full-length read filtering. Here immunoSEQ multiplex PCR was the method, and the copy in TCRdb shows in-frame clones only, minus some. That table supplies the V and J calls and clone size; D and trimming were determined from the DNA. The sample holds 1.6 million or so clones, around 97% seen once. The source of this sequence is a man between 25 and 39 years old in good health. The chain recombines TRBV7-9 with TRBJ2-3, with 15 bases fitting TRBD2. Material: naive CD4+ T cells sorted from blood. Documented subset: CD45RA+ positively selected. CDR3 sequence (DNA): TGTGCCAGCAGCTTAGCCGGGACTAGCGGGAGGAGCACAGATACGCAGTATTTT. It specifies CASSLAGTSGRSTDTQYF.